Each of the 32 T cell receptor beta chains below was sequenced from the same sample in a study of metastatic and nonmetastatic thyroid tumors. MiXCR was used by TCRdb to re-call the PCR reads. The data hold roughly 30,000 clones, with more than 15% observed a single time. Every patient was untreated before thyroid surgery. The specimen sequenced was blood. The origin of the receptors is a female donor with papillary thyroid cancer or a benign thyroid nodule (not recorded which). Some clones in this sample may be carry-over from other donors' samples.

This clone appeared many times. V and J are TRBV5-1 and TRBJ2-3; tentative D call: TRBD1 (5 bases). The CDR3 loop spans 14 amino acids. The ends were cut back, 4 bases at V and 0 bases at J, with 9 bases in the middle. Per germline, CDR1 SGHRS and CDR2 YFSETQ. CDR3 in amino acids: CASSAGASTDTQYF. The CDR3 DNA reads TGCGCCAGCAGCGCTGGGGCGAGCACAGATACGCAGTATTTT.

In its sample, this clone was seen many times. V gene TRBV20-1 combines with J gene TRBJ1-5; 7 bases are shared with TRBD1. There are 15 residues in the CDR3. The junction had 11 bases not matched to a gene; V was cut back by 6 bases and J by 3 bases. Germline-derived CDR1 and CDR2 are DFQATT and SNEGSKA (reference sequence). The DNA for the CDR3 is TGCAGTGCATCATGGGCCGACAGGGACAATCAGCCCCAGCATTTT. This translates into CSASWADRDNQPQHF.

This clone was recorded many times. The gene calls are TRBV6-7 and TRBJ1-3; D remains ambiguous. TRBV6-7 is an ORF; its function is uncertain. Trimming pared 8 bases from V and 1 base from J, leaving 33 bases between. The CDR3 consists of 21 residues. CDR3 region: CASVPLYGALHSTNSGNTIYF. As DNA, the CDR3 is TGTGCCAGCGTCCCTCTGTATGGAGCCCTGCACTCAACAAATTCTGGAAACACCATATATTTT.

This clone was detected ten times or more. This chain joins TRBV3-1 and TRBJ2-5, with D tentatively TRBD2 (6 bases). This CDR3 is built from 18 residues. Germline V gene data show CDR1 as LGHDT and CDR2 as YNNKEL (reference sequence). Trimming took 0 bases from V and 4 from J, leaving 21 bases between them. The CDR3 region has the DNA TGTGCCAGCAGCCAAGATCCCACAGCGGGCCTATTAGGAGAGACCCAGTACTTC. It specifies CASSQDPTAGLLGETQYF.

This clone has at least ten counts. The chain's CDR3 is CASTKSPNRVGETQYF. As DNA, the CDR3 is TGTGCCAGCACCAAAAGCCCGAACAGGGTGGGGGAGACCCAGTACTTC. The rearrangement joins TRBV6-1 to TRBJ2-5; D is possibly TRBD1 (6 bases). Germline V gene data show CDR1 as MNHNS and CDR2 as SASEGT. CDR3 size: 16 residues. The ends were cut back, 7 bases at V and 5 bases at J, with 23 bases in the middle.

This clone was recorded at least ten times. A much more abundant neighbour one base away suggests this may be a read error. This same CDR3 is encoded by further DNA sequences in the sample. The chain carries TRBV18 and TRBJ1-6, with D perhaps TRBD1 (5 bases). The germline V gene encodes CDR1 KGHSH and CDR2 LQKENI. This CDR3 has 16 amino acids. The CDR3 sequence: CASSRLPGTDNSPLHF. For the CDR3, the DNA is TGTGCCAGCTCACGTCTTCCAGGGACCGATAATTCGCCCCTCCACTTT.

The CDR3 protein is CSANPPGQDYGYTF. The CDR3, as DNA: TGCAGTGCAAATCCCCCGGGACAAGACTATGGCTACACCTTC. The J gene is TRBJ1-2, the V gene TRBV20-1; D is perhaps TRBD1 (6 bases). The ends were cut back, 6 bases at V and 3 bases at J, with 17 bases in the middle. Per germline, CDR1 DFQATT and CDR2 SNEGSKA (reference sequence). CDR3 length equals 14 residues.

J is TRBJ2-7 and V is TRBV6-1, with 7 bases that match TRBD2. The CDR3 has 13 amino acids. Germline CDR1 and CDR2: MNHNS and SASEGT. V trimming: 3 bases; J trimming: 4 bases; junction bases outside the gene matches: 3. Written as DNA, the CDR3 is TGTGCCAGCAGTGAGTGGGGGGGATACGAGCAGTACTTC. The encoded protein is CASSEWGGYEQYF.

This clone was counted at least ten times. The chain has TRBV10-2 and TRBJ2-7; D is perhaps TRBD1 (5 bases). Germline V lookup: CDR1 WSHSY, CDR2 SAAADI. This CDR3 is built from 14 residues. Trimming left V 3 bases short and J 3 bases short, with 12 bases between. CDR3 in amino acids: CASSEATENYEQYF. The CDR3, as DNA: TGCGCCAGCAGTGAAGCGACAGAAAACTACGAGCAGTACTTC.

This clone was detected many times. The chain has TRBV28 and TRBJ1-2; D might be TRBD1 (6 bases). The germline gives CDR1 MDHEN, CDR2 SYDVKM. This CDR3 comprises 13 residues. Trimming shortened V by 1 base and J by 4 bases, and 7 bases separated the two germline ends. The CDR3 region is CASSLLGGYGYTF. The CDR3 bases are TGTGCCAGCAGTTTATTAGGGGGCTATGGCTACACCTTC.

V gene TRBV20-1 combines with J gene TRBJ2-5; TRBD1 might be the D (6 bases). Germline CDR1 reads DFQATT; CDR2 reads SNEGSKA (reference sequence). This CDR3 is built from 16 residues. V lost 0 bases, J lost 4 bases, and 18 bases lay in between. The CDR3 DNA follows: TGCAGTGCTAGAGATCTGGGGGCGATTTTTATAGAGACCCAGTACTTC. Translating gives CSARDLGAIFIETQYF.

This clone was seen repeatedly, ten times or more. The same CDR3 can be traced to other DNA sequences in this sample. The rearrangement uses TRBV19 and TRBJ1-2; D may be TRBD1 (6 bases). The CDR3 contains 15 residues. Germline values: CDR1 LNHDA, CDR2 SQIVND (reference sequence). V lost 3 bases and J lost 7, with 18 bases in between. In nucleotides, the CDR3 is TGTGCCAGTAGTATCTCGGCGAGGCAGGGGTCTGGCTACACCTTC. Its protein is CASSISARQGSGYTF.

This clone was recorded at least ten times. The sample contains more than one DNA sequence encoding this CDR3. CDR3 nucleotides: TGTGCCAGCAGTTACTCAGGGTATGGCTACACCTTC. Translated, it gives CASSYSGYGYTF. The genes are TRBV6-5 and TRBJ1-2; no reliable D call. V was cut by 0 bases and J by 5 bases, with 4 bases left in between. The CDR3 loop spans 12 amino acids. Germline lookup yields CDR1 MNHEY and CDR2 SVGAGI.

This clone has at least ten counts. This rearrangement joins TRBV3-1 to TRBJ2-1; 7 nucleotides align to TRBD2. Germline lookup yields CDR1 LGHDT and CDR2 YNNKEL (reference sequence). Losses at the gene ends were 3 bases for V and 7 bases for J; bases not matched to a gene: 6. The CDR3 totals 14 residues. CDR3 sequence: CASSQSLARNEQFF. CDR3 sequence (DNA): TGTGCCAGCAGCCAGTCACTAGCGCGGAATGAGCAGTTCTTC.

About this clone itself: One junction end does not reproduce the germline sequence, and a read error may be involved. J is TRBJ1-6 and V is TRBV28; D is possibly TRBD1 (5 bases). The CDR3 is made up of 14 amino acids. Germline CDR1 is MDHEN and CDR2 is SYDVKM. CDR3 loop: CASSLGRADSPLHF. In DNA form, the CDR3 reads TGTGCCAGCAGCTTAGGCAGGGCAGATTCACCACTCCACTTT.

This clone was counted many times. V and J are TRBV7-9 and TRBJ2-5; D gene uncertain. CDR3 length: 14 residues. Trimming stripped 4 bases from V and 0 bases from J, with 9 bases between. Germline CDR1 reads SEHNR; CDR2 reads FQNEAQ (reference sequence). CDR3 sequence: CASSSDGYQETQYF. The CDR3, as DNA: TGTGCCAGCAGCTCGGACGGCTACCAAGAGACCCAGTACTTC.

The sample holds many counts of this clone. This rearrangement joins TRBV10-3 to TRBJ1-1; D is unclear. The CDR3 is 14 amino acids. Trimming pared 2 bases from V and 8 bases from J, leaving 15 bases between. Germline values: CDR1 ENHRY, CDR2 SYGVKD. The CDR3 here is CAISEGRLAGEAFF. The CDR3 DNA reads TGTGCCATCAGTGAGGGCAGGCTTGCTGGGGAAGCTTTCTTT.

The chain combines TRBV7-2 with TRBJ2-7; D could derive from TRBD1 or TRBD2 (5 bases each). The germline V gene encodes CDR1 SGHTA and CDR2 FQGNSA. V dropped 5 bases and J dropped 7 bases, with 15 bases sitting between them. This CDR3 contains 13 residues. CDR3 nucleotides: TGTGCCAGCAGCACGGGGCCGCTTAAGGAGCAGTACTTC. Translating it yields CASSTGPLKEQYF.

Many counts were recorded for this clone. This chain links TRBV28 with TRBJ2-1; 9 bases are shared with TRBD2. The CDR3 spans 15 residues. Germline V gene sequence: CDR1 MDHEN, CDR2 SYDVKM. Trimming cost V 2 bases and J 2 bases; bases outside gene matches: 1. The CDR3 DNA reads TGTGCCAGCAGTTTAGGCGGGAGGGCCTACAATGAGCAGTTCTTC. This sequence encodes CASSLGGRAYNEQFF.

This clone was seen at least ten times. CDR3 region: CASSQAGQGSYNEQFF. CDR3 sequence (DNA): TGCGCCAGCAGCCAAGCAGGACAGGGCTCCTACAATGAGCAGTTCTTC. The chain has TRBV4-1 and TRBJ2-1, with TRBD1 identical over 8 bases. Germline CDR1 is MGHRA and CDR2 is YSYEKL. The CDR3 is 16 amino acids. J gave up 0 bases and V 1 base, and 2 bases lay outside the gene matches.

This clone was seen at least ten times. V and J are TRBV5-5 and TRBJ2-5; D is ambiguous. The CDR3 is made up of 13 amino acids. The V and J ends lost 4 bases and 5 bases respectively, with 12 bases between them. Germline CDR1 SGHKS, CDR2 YYEKEE (reference sequence). The CDR3 DNA sequence: TGTGCCAGCAGCCCCGGGCCGGAGGAGACCCAGTACTTC. Protein: CASSPGPEETQYF.

This clone was recorded at least ten times. The chain employs TRBV5-1 and TRBJ2-3, with TRBD1 matching 10 bases. Germline V gene data show CDR1 as SGHRS and CDR2 as YFSETQ. The CDR3 loop spans 16 amino acids. V gave up 0 bases and J gave up 4 bases; unmatched junction bases: 5. The CDR3 region has the DNA TGCGCCAGCAGCTTGGCAGGACAGGGGGGTGCAGATACGCAGTATTTT. Translation: CASSLAGQGGADTQYF.

This chain connects TRBV5-1 to TRBJ2-7, with 10 bases matching TRBD1. CDR1 is SGHRS and CDR2 is YFSETQ in the germline V gene. Unmatched junction bases numbered 13, after V lost 1 base and J lost 3 bases. CDR3 length equals 18 residues. CDR3 in DNA: TGCGCCAGCAGCTTGTCAGGGACAGGGGATAGGGGGGTCTACGAGCAGTACTTC. Encoded protein: CASSLSGTGDRGVYEQYF.

At least ten counts were recorded for this clone. The V call is TRBV18, the J call TRBJ2-7, with 9 bases that match TRBD1. Per germline, CDR1 KGHSH and CDR2 LQKENI. V gave up 6 bases and J gave up 0 bases; unmatched junction bases: 12. The CDR3 consists of 17 residues. The CDR3 sequence: CASSQYSKGQGSYEQYF. DNA of the CDR3: TGTGCCAGCTCGCAATACTCGAAGGGACAGGGCTCCTACGAGCAGTACTTC.

This clone was seen many times. The chain joins TRBV7-9 to TRBJ2-3; 9 bases are a match to TRBD1. V lost 5 bases to trimming and J lost 2 bases; unmatched junction nucleotides: 2. CDR3 length: 14 amino acids. Germline V CDR1 and CDR2: SEHNR, FQNEAQ (reference sequence). CDR3 DNA: TGTGCCAGCAGCGACAGGGGGACCACAGATACGCAGTATTTT. Amino acids: CASSDRGTTDTQYF.

This chain uses TRBV4-2 with TRBJ2-5; unclear D gene. Trimming removed 0 bases at V and 5 bases at J, with 7 bases between. Germline-derived CDR1 and CDR2 are LGHNA and YNFKEQ. The length of the CDR3 is 13 residues. The chain's CDR3 is CASSQDVWETQYF. DNA for the CDR3: TGTGCCAGCAGCCAAGACGTCTGGGAGACCCAGTACTTC.

This clone occurred many times. The chain is built from TRBV2 and TRBJ2-3; 7 bases map to TRBD1. The trim removed 3 bases at V and 5 bases at J, leaving 17 bases unmatched. Per germline, CDR1 SNHLY and CDR2 FYNNEI. CDR3 length equals 18 residues. CDR3 nucleotide sequence: TGTGCCAGCAGTGATTGGGGCCGGACAGGTCCCCCAAAAGATACGCAGTATTTT. Translating it yields CASSDWGRTGPPKDTQYF.

This clone was seen many times. V and J are TRBV25-1 and TRBJ1-1; D may be TRBD1 (5 bases). The CDR3 is made up of 14 amino acids. CDR1 is MGHDK, CDR2 SYGVNS, per germline. V was pared by 7 bases and J by 6 bases, with 18 bases between. The chain's CDR3 is CASNIQGGDAEAFF. CDR3 nucleotides: TGTGCCAGCAATATTCAGGGAGGGGACGCTGAAGCTTTCTTT.

This clone came up a few times. The chain carries TRBV6-1 and TRBJ2-2; D is possibly TRBD1 (6 bases). CDR1 is MNHNS, CDR2 SASEGT, per germline. This CDR3 region has 14 residues. V lost 6 bases, J lost 9 bases, and 17 bases lay in between. The CDR3 DNA is TGTGCCAGCAGCTGGGGGCCAATGGCTTGGGAGCTGTTTTTT. Translated, it gives CASSWGPMAWELFF.

CDR3 residues: CASSQSPGQSEAFF. DNA of the CDR3: TGTGCCAGCAGCCAGTCACCGGGACAGTCTGAAGCTTTCTTT. This chain connects TRBV6-4 to TRBJ1-1, with 7 bases identical to TRBD1. V lost 6 bases, J lost 6 bases, and 10 bases stayed unmatched. This CDR3 contains 14 residues. Germline V gives CDR1 MRHNA, CDR2 SNTAGT.

This clone was observed at least ten times. The chain is built from TRBV18 and TRBJ1-1; D is unclear. The CDR3 contains 15 residues. Trimming removed 2 bases from V and 1 base from J, with 11 bases in between. CDR1 and CDR2 from the germline V gene are KGHSH and LQKENI. The CDR3 DNA follows: TGTGCCAGCTCACCAGCGAGTCGAGCGAACACTGAAGCTTTCTTT. Protein product: CASSPASRANTEAFF.

In this sample, this clone turned up many times. The chain combines TRBV19 with TRBJ2-6; D uncertain. CDR3 length: 17 residues. The germline V and J ends were trimmed by 1 base and 0 bases, with 10 bases remaining between them. In germline, CDR1 is LNHDA, CDR2 SQIVND (reference sequence). The CDR3 loop reads CASSIGEGYSGANVLTF. DNA for the CDR3: TGTGCCAGTAGTATAGGAGAAGGCTACTCTGGGGCCAACGTCCTGACTTTC.